This TCR beta chain was captured by sequencing in a study of blood T cell repertoires in COVID-19. The wider study: Specimens from acute and convalescent COVID-19 originated in the United States, Italy and Spain. PBMCs, B-cell-depleted T cells, or T cells were the source of the cDNA or gDNA that made up the material.

This CDR3 is 13 amino acids long. Germline V gives CDR1 SNHLY, CDR2 FYNNEI. V lost 3 bases, J lost 1 base, and 6 bases lay in between. Under the authors' procedure: It was from reference gene primer amplification that nucleated cell counts were estimated. Repertoires were generated with immunoSEQ multiplex PCR, while TCRdb's copy carries only in-frame clones and drops some. Clonal size and the V and J genes are those of that table, whereas D and trimming came from the DNA. The table lists about 73,000 clones, 80% to 85% of them singletons. Sample: peripheral blood. The J gene is TRBJ1-1, the V gene TRBV2; D not certain. This clonotype originated in a human donor in a cohort sampled during active COVID-19. Written as DNA, the CDR3 is TGTGCCAGCAGTGAGGAGGCGAACACTGAAGCTTTCTTT. This codes for CASSEEANTEAFF.